This TCR beta chain was sequenced during a study of control samples from healthy donors and cancer patients. TCRdb's table, derived via immunoSEQ multiplex PCR, lists solely in-frame clones and lacks some. This sample has 140,000 or so clones, with more than 85% found just once. Trimming pared 0 bases from V and 3 bases from J, leaving 3 bases between. The CDR3 length is 12 residues. CDR1 is GTSNPN and CDR2 is SVGIG in the germline V gene (reference sequence). The sample consisted of blood. The source is a man under 40 in good health. This sequence joins TRBV30 and TRBJ1-3; D is unclear. The CDR3 loop reads CAWSVGGNTIYF. CDR3 sequence (DNA): TGTGCCTGGAGTGTTGGTGGAAACACCATATATTTT.